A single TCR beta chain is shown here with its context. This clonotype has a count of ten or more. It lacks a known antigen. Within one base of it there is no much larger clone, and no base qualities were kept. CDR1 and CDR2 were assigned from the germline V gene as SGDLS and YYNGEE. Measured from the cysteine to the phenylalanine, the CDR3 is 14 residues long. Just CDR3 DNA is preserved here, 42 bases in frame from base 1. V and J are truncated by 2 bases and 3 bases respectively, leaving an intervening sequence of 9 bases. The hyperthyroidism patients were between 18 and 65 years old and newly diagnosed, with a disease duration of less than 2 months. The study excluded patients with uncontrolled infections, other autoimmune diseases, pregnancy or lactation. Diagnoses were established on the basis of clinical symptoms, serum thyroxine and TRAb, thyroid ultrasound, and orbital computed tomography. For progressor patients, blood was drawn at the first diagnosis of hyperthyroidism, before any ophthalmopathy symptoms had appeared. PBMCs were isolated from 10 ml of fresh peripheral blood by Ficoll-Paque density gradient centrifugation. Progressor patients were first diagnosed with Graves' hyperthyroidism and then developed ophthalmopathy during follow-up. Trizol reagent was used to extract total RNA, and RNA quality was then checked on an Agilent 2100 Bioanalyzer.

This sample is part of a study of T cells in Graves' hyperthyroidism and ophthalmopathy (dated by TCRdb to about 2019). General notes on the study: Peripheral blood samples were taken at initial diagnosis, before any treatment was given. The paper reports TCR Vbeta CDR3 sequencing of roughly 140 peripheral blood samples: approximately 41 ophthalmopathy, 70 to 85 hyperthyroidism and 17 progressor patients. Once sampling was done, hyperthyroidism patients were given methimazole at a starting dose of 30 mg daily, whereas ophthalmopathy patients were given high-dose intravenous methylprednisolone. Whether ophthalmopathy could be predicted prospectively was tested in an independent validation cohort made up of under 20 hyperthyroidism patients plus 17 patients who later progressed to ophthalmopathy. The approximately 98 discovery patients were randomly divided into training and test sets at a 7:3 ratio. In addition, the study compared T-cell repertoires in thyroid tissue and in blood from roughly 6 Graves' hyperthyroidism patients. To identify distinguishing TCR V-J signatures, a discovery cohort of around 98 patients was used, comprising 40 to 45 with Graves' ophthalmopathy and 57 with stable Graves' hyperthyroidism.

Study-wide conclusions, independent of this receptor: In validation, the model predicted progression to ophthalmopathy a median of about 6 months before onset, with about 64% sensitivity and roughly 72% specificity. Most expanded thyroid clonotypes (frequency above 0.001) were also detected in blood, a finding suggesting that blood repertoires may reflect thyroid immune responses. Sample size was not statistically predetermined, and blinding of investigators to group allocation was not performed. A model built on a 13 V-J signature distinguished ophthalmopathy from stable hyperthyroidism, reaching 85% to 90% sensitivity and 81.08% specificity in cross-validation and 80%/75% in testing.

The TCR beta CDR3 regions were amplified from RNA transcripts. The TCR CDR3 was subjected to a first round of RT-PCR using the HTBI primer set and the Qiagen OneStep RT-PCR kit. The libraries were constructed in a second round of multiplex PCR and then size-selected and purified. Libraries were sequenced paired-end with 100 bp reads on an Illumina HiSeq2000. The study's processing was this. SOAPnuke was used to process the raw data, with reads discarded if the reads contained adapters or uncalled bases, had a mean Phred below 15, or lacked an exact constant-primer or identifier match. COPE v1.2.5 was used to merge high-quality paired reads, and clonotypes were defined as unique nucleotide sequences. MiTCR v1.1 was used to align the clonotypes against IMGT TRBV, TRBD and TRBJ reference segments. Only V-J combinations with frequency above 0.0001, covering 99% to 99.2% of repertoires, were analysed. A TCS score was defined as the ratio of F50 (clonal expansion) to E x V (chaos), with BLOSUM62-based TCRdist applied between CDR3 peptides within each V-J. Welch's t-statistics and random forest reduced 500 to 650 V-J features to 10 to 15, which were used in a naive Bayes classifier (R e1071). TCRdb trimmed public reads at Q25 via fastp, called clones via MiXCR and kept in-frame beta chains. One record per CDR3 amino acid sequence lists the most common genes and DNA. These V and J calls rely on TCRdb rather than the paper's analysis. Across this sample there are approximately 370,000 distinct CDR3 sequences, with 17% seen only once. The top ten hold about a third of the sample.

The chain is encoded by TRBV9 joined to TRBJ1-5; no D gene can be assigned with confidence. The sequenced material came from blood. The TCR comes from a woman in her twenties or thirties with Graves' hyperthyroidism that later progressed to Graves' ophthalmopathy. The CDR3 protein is CASSVSGSNQPQHF. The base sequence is TGTGCCAGCAGCGTCTCGGGGTCCAATCAGCCCCAGCATTTT.